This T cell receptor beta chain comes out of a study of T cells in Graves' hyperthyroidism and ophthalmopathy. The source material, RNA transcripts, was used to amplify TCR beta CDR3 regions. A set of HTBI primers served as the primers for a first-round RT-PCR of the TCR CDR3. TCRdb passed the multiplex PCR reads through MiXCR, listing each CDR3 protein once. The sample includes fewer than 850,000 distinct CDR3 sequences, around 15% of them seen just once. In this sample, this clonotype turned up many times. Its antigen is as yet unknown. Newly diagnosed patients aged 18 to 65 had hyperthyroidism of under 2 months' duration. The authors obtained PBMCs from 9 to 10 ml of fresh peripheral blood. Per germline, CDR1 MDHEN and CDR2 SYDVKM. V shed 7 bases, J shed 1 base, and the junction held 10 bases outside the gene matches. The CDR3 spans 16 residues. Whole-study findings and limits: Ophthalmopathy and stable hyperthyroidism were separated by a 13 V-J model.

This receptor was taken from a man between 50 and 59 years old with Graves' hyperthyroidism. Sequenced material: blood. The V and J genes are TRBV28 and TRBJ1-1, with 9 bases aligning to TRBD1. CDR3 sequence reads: CASNLQGARGNTEAFF. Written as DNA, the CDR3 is TGTGCCAGCAATCTACAGGGGGCTAGGGGGAACACTGAAGCTTTCTTT.